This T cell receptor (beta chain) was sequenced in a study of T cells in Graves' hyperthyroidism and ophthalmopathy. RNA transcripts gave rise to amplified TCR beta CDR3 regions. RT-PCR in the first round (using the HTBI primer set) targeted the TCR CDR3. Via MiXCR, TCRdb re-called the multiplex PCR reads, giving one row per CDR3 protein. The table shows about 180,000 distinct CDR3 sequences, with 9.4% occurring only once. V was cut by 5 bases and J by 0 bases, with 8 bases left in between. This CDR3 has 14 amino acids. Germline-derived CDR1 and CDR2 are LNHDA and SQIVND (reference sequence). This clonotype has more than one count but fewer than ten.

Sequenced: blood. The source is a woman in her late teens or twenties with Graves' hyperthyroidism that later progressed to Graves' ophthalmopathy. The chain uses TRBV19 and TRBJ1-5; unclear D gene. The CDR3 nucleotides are TGTGCCAGTAGTTCCCGGAATAGCAATCAGCCCCAGCATTTT. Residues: CASSSRNSNQPQHF.